The TCR beta chain under discussion was sequenced for a study of a mutant IDH1 vaccine in newly diagnosed glioma. Background on the study: Treated patients were roughly 60% male, 37.5% female, mean age 40.4 years.

Stated time point: week 11, during vaccination. Alongside topical imiquimod, each dose of vaccine comprised 300 ug of mutant IDH1 20-mer peptide. Each astrocytoma in the donors was new, WHO grade 3 or 4, IDH1-mutant and ATRX-lost. Profiled with immunoSEQ multiplex PCR; TCRdb holds only in-frame clones, not every one. The sample lists around 30,000 clones; almost 90% were seen once. Note on this clone: What it recognizes is unknown.

The sequence was obtained from a man younger than 35 with glioma. This sample comprised PBMCs, obtained from a glioma patient whose treatment included an IDH1 peptide vaccine.

CDR3 sequence reads: CASSYTTGAGEQYF. DNA of the CDR3: TGCGCCAGCAGCTATACGACAGGCGCGGGGGAGCAGTACTTC. The gene calls are TRBV5-1 and TRBJ2-7; D is possibly TRBD1 or TRBD2 (6 bases each). CDR3 length: 14 residues. The V gene lost 3 bases and the J gene lost 7 bases, with 17 bases spanning the gap. Germline V gene data show CDR1 as SGHRS and CDR2 as YFSETQ.